The 4 T cell receptor beta chains below all came from one sample that was sequenced in a study of blood T cell repertoires in COVID-19. TCRdb's copy holds only in-frame clones and misses some; the assay was immunoSEQ multiplex PCR. The sample records approximately 280,000 clones, 75% to 85% being singletons. The sample comprised peripheral blood. All receptors come from a man aged 50 to 59 with active or convalescent COVID-19.

The chain joins TRBV5-4 to TRBJ1-2; D not resolved. Germline V gives CDR1 SGHNT, CDR2 YYREEE (reference sequence). The CDR3 spans 13 residues. The V end lost 3 bases, the J end lost 8 bases, and 14 bases lay between the germline ends. DNA of the CDR3: TGTGCCAGCAGCTCGGCAGTATTGAGGGGCTACACCTTC. This encodes CASSSAVLRGYTF.

This sequence joins TRBV4-1 and TRBJ2-3; 9 positions agree with TRBD2. CDR1 MGHRA and CDR2 YSYEKL come from the germline V gene. V was pared by 0 bases and J by 1 base, with 5 bases of the junction left unmatched. This CDR3 is 17 amino acids long. The CDR3 nucleotides read TGCGCCAGCAGCCAAGAGGGGCTAGCGGGACGCACAGATACGCAGTATTTT. Encoded protein: CASSQEGLAGRTDTQYF.

The gene calls are TRBV4-1 and TRBJ2-3; 11 bases agree with TRBD2. The CDR3 is 15 amino acids. Looked up from germline, CDR1 is MGHRA and CDR2 is YSYEKL. After removal of 2 bases from V and 3 bases from J, the junction contained 1 base not matched to a gene. The DNA for the CDR3 is TGCGCCAGCAGCCAAACTAGCGGGAGAACAGATACGCAGTATTTT. Its protein product is CASSQTSGRTDTQYF.

The V and J genes are TRBV4-1 and TRBJ2-1; 13 positions match TRBD2. The CDR3 extends over 17 amino acids. V was clipped by 4 bases and J by 7 bases; unmatched bases: 10. The germline V gene encodes CDR1 MGHRA and CDR2 YSYEKL. This CDR3 reads CASSRQATSGRLNEQFF. The CDR3 nucleotides read TGCGCCAGCAGCCGGCAGGCGACTAGCGGGAGGCTTAATGAGCAGTTCTTC.